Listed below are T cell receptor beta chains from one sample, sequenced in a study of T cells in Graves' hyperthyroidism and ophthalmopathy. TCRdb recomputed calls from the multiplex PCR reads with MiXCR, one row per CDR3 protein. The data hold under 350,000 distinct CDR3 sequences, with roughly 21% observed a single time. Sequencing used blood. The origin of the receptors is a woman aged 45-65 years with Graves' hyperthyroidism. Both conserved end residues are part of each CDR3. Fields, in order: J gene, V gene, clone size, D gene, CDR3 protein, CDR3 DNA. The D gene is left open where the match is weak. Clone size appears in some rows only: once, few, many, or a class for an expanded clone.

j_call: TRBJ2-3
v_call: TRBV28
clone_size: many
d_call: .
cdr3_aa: CASRARVGRTDTQYF
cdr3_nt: TGTGCCAGCCGAGCCAGGGTCGGAAGAACAGATACGCAGTATTTT

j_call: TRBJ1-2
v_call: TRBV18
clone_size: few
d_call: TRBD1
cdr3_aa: CASSPQGADGYTF
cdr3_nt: TGTGCCAGCTCACCTCAGGGGGCTGATGGCTACACCTTC

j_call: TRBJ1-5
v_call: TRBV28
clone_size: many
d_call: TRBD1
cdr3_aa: CASERGLLDQPQHF
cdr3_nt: TGTGCCAGCGAGAGGGGGCTTTTGGATCAGCCCCAGCATTTT

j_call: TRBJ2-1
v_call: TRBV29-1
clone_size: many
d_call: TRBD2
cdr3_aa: CSVVTGGPVDEQFF
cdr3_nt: TGCAGCGTTGTGACGGGAGGGCCAGTTGATGAGCAGTTCTTC

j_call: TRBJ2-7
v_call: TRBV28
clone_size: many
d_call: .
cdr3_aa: CASSESHTGSGEQYF
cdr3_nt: TGTGCCAGCAGCGAGTCCCATACGGGGTCGGGGGAGCAGTACTTC

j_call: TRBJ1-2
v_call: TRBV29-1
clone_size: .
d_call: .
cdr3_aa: CSVATGGYTF
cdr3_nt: TGCAGCGTGGCAACTGGGGGCTACACCTTC

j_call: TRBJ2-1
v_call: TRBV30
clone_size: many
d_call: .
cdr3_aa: CAWSVLQGSEQFF
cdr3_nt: TGTGCCTGGAGTGTACTTCAGGGCAGTGAGCAGTTCTTC

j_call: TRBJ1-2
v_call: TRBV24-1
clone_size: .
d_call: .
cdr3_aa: CATSVPLRGGYTF
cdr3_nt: TGTGCCACCAGTGTCCCACTAAGGGGTGGCTACACCTTC

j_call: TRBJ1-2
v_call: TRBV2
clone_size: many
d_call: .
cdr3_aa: CASSDGGAGRGYTF
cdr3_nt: TGTGCCAGCAGTGATGGTGGGGCAGGGAGAGGCTACACCTTC

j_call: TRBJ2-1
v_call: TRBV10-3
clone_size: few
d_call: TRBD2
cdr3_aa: CASVLSGGYNEQFF
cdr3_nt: TGTGCCAGTGTTCTTTCGGGGGGATACAATGAGCAGTTCTTC

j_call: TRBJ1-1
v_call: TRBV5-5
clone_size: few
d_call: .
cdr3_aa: CASSYQGGDTEAFF
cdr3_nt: TGTGCCAGCAGCTATCAGGGAGGAGACACTGAAGCTTTCTTT

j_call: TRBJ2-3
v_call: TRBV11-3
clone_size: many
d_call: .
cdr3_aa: CASSWHGTDTQYF
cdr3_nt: TGTGCCAGCAGCTGGCATGGTACAGATACGCAGTATTTT

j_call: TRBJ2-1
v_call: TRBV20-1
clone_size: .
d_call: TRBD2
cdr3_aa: CSARDRAGGSSYNEQFF
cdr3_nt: TGCAGTGCTAGAGATCGGGCGGGGGGGAGCTCCTACAATGAGCAGTTCTTC

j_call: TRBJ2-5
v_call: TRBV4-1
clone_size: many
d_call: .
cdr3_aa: CASSRSIQETQYF
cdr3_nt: TGCGCCAGCAGCCGCAGTATTCAAGAGACCCAGTACTTC

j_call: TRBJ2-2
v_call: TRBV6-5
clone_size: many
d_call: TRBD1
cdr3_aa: CASSYSGGRVTGELFF
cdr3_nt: TGTGCCAGCAGTTACTCAGGGGGCCGGGTCACCGGGGAGCTGTTTTTT

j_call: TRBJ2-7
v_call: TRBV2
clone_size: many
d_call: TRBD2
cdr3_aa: CASRGTSGRVEQYF
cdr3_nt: TGTGCCAGCAGAGGGACTAGCGGGAGGGTCGAGCAGTACTTC

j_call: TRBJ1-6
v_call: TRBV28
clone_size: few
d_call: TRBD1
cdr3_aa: CASRRRGGNSYNSPLHF
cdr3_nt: TGTGCCAGCAGACGCAGGGGGGGCAATAGCTATAATTCACCCCTCCACTTT

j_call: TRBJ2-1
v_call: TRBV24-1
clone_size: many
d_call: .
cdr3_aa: CATSDVTGNGYNEQFF
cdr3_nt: TGTGCCACCAGTGATGTAACAGGGAATGGGTACAATGAGCAGTTCTTC

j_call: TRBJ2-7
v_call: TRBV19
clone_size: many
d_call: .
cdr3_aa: CASSHNSRGYEQYF
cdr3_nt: TGTGCCAGTAGCCATAACTCGCGGGGCTACGAGCAGTACTTC